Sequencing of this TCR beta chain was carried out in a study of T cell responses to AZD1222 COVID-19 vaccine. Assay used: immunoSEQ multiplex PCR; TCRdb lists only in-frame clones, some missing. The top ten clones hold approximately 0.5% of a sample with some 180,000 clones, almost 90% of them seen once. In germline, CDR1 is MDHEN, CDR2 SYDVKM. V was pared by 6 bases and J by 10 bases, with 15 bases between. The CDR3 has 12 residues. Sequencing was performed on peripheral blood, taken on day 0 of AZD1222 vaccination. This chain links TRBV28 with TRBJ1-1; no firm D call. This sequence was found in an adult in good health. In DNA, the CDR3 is TGTGCCAGCAGCCCTCCTCCCCGGGGAGCTTTCTTT. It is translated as CASSPPPRGAFF. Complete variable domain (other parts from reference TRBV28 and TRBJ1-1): DVKVTQSSRYLVKRTGEKVFLECVQDMDHENMFWYRQDPGLGLRLIYFSYDVKMKEKGDIPEGYSVSREKKERFSLILESASTNQTSMYLCASSPPPRGAFFGQGTRLTVV.